The clone carrying this T cell receptor (beta chain) was seen many times. Time point denoted: pre-sensitization, week 0. Treatment denoted: therapeutic diphenylcyclopropenone sensitization with weekly scalp DPC. Researchers extracted total RNA from unfractionated whole blood. TCRdb itself ran the RACE reads through MiXCR, one entry per CDR3 protein. This sample has a few hundred thousand distinct CDR3 sequences, with around 5.5% found just once. V trimming: 2 bases; J trimming: 8 bases; junction bases outside the gene matches: 3. Germline V gene lookup returns CDR1 SGHTA and CDR2 FQGTGA. The CDR3 length is 14 residues. The data belong to a study of human T cells and chemical hapten exposure. Study at large: On the upper back, patch tests were applied with 0.01% DPC and read at 6 days.

The sequence was collected from a woman aged 18-29 years with alopecia areata. Some clones in this sample may be carry-over from other donors' samples. The chain is built from TRBV7-3 and TRBJ1-6; 7 bases match TRBD1. Specimen: whole blood, collected in connection with sensitization to the hapten diphenylcyclopropenone (DPC). CDR3 coding DNA: TGTGCCAGCAGCTTAGGGACAGCCTATTCACCCCTCCACTTT. It specifies CASSLGTAYSPLHF.